The text below deals with one T cell receptor (beta chain). Its antigen is still unknown. The authors reverse transcribed roughly 0.5 to 1 ug RNA with random hexamers. TCRdb redid the calling of the immunoSEQ multiplex PCR reads with MiXCR, one entry per CDR3 protein. The sample yields some 140,000 distinct CDR3 sequences, roughly 94% seen once. The CD8+ and CD4+ T cells were isolated magnetically using a negative isolation approach, whereas the TEMRA cells were enriched by FACS. The sample comes from a study of CD8 T cells in Susac syndrome. General study points: Susac CD8+ clonal expansion peaked in TEMRA cells and active patients.

V was cut by 2 bases and J by 2 bases, with 7 bases left in between. In germline, CDR1 is DFQATT, CDR2 SNEGSKA (reference sequence). The CDR3 covers 13 residues. The rearrangement joins TRBV20-1 to TRBJ1-5; D unresolved. The sequence was collected from a human donor with Susac syndrome. The sample comprised CD8+ T cells from PBMCs. CDR3 protein: CSARLEGNQPQHF. The CDR3 coding sequence is TGCAGTGCTAGACTGGAGGGCAATCAGCCCCAGCATTTT.